This TCR beta chain originates from a study of CD8 T cells in ankylosing spondylitis. The study's findings and limits: There was reportedly significant enrichment of clones that were disease-linked in matched ankylosing spondylitis synovial fluid. Peripheral blood held disease-linked clones only at relatively low frequency, and these were CD8+. Seemingly characteristic of ankylosing spondylitis blood was a TCR beta motif consisting of about 8 highly homologous variants.

TCRdb re-analysed the 5' RACE reads in MiXCR, keeping a single row per CDR3 protein. The table lists a few hundred thousand distinct CDR3 sequences, about 22% of them singletons. In its sample, this clonotype was seen a few times. Its antigen is as yet unknown. V gave up 3 bases and J gave up 4 bases, with 15 bases separating them. The CDR3 spans 15 residues. Germline V gene lookup returns CDR1 LNHNV and CDR2 YYDKDF (reference sequence). The sequence derives from a male donor with ankylosing spondylitis. The source material was blood, either unsorted or a sorted T cell fraction (not recorded which). V gene TRBV15 combines with J gene TRBJ1-1, with D maybe TRBD1 (6 bases). The CDR3, as DNA: TGTGCCACCAGCAGTAGGGGGACCTTATTCACTGAAGCTTTCTTT. Encoded protein: CATSSRGTLFTEAFF.